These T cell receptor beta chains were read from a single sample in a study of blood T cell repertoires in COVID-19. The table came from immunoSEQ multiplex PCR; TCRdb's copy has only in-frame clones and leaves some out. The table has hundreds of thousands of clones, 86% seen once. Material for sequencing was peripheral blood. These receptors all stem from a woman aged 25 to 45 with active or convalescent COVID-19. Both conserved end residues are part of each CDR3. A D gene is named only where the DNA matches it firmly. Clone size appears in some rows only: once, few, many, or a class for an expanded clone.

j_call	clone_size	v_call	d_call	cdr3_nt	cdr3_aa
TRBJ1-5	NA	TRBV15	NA	TGTGCCACCAGCAGAGATATCAGGGCTCAGCCCCAGCATTTT	CATSRDIRAQPQHF
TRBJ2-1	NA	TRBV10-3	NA	TGTGCCATCAGGGGGGACACTACCTACAATGAGCAGTTCTTC	CAIRGDTTYNEQFF
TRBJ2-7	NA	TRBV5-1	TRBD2	TGCGCCAGCAGCTGGGAGGGAGCCTACGAGCAGTACTTC	CASSWEGAYEQYF
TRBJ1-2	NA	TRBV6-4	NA	TGTGCCAGCAGTGAACAGAATGGCTACACCTTC	CASSEQNGYTF
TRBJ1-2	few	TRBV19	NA	TGTGCCAGTAGTATTGCACAGTTCGACCTGAACTATGGCTACACCTTC	CASSIAQFDLNYGYTF
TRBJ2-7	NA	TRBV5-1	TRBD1	TGCGCCAGCAGCGAACGACAGGGGGCTCGGGAGCAGTACTTC	CASSERQGAREQYF
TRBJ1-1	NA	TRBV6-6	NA	TGTGCCAGCAGTTACCCGGAGATGAACACTGAAGCTTTCTTT	CASSYPEMNTEAFF
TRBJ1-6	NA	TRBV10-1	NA	TGCGCCATCCCCGACCCAAAGACAGGCACGGACCGAGGTTCACCCCTCCACTTT	CAIPDPKTGTDRGSPLHF
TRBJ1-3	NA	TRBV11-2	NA	TGTGCCAGCAGCTTACCGTTCTCTGGAAACACCATATATTTT	CASSLPFSGNTIYF
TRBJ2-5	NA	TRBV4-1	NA	TGCGCCAGCAGCCAAGGGGGCCTTAGGCAGGAGACCCAGTACTTC	CASSQGGLRQETQYF
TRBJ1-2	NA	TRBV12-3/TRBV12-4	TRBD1	TGTGCCAGCAGTACCAACAGGGGGTATGGCTACACCTTC	CASSTNRGYGYTF
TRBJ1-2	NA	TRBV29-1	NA	TGCAGCGTTGTAAGGGAGGACTATGGCTACACCTTC	CSVVREDYGYTF
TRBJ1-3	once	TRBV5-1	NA	TGCGCCAGCCAGATCACCTCTGGAAACACCATATATTTT	CASQITSGNTIYF
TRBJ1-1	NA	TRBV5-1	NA	TGCGCCAGCAGCTTGACTGCAGGGATCCCTGAAGCTTTCTTT	CASSLTAGIPEAFF
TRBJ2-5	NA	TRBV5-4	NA	TGTGCCAGCAGCTTGGACAGTGGGGAGACCCAGTACTTC	CASSLDSGETQYF
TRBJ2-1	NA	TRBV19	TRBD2	TGTGCCAGTAGTCCCGGTCCCTTCCGACTAGCGGGAGGAGGGGAGCAGTTCTTC	CASSPGPFRLAGGGEQFF
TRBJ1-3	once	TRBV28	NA	TGTGCCAGCAGTCTAAGTGAGTTTAGCTCTGGAAACACCATATATTTT	CASSLSEFSSGNTIYF
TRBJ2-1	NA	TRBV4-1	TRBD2	TGCGCCAGCAGCCAAGATGATAGAGGGAGGGTCCTCTACAATGAGCAGTTCTTC	CASSQDDRGRVLYNEQFF
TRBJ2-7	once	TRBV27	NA	TGTGCCAGCAGGAAGGACAAGAACTACGAGCAGTACTTC	CASRKDKNYEQYF
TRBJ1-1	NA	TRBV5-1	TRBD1	TGCGCCAGCAGCTCACAGGGGCCAGCGAACACTGAAGCTTTCTTT	CASSSQGPANTEAFF
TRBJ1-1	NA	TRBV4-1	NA	TGCGCCAGCAGCCAAGATTGGCAAGACACTGAAGCTTTCTTT	CASSQDWQDTEAFF
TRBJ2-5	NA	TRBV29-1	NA	TGCAGCGTTCAACTCCAGACCCAGTACTTC	CSVQLQTQYF
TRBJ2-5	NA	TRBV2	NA	TGTGCCAGCAGTGTAGAGGGGGGGGGCCAAGAGACCCAGTACTTC	CASSVEGGGQETQYF
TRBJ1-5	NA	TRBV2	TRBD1	TGTGCCAGCAGTAAGGACAGGGTCAGCAATCAGCCCCAGCATTTT	CASSKDRVSNQPQHF
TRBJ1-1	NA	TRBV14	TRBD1	TGTGCCAGCAGCCAAGGCACGACAGGGACCCGGCGGAACACTGAAGCTTTCTTT	CASSQGTTGTRRNTEAFF
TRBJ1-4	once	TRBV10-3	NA	TGTGCCATATCAGGGACAACTAATGAAAAACTGTTTTTT	CAISGTTNEKLFF
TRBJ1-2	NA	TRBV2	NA	TGTGCCAGCAGTGCAGGGGCGAACTATGGCTACACCTTC	CASSAGANYGYTF
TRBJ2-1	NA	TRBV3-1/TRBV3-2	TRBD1	TGTGCCAGCAGCCAGAGGGACAGGGGGCTTAATGAGCAGTTCTTC	CASSQRDRGLNEQFF
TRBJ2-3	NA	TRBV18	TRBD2	TGTGCCAGCTCACCAAGGGCGGGGGGATCCTACACAGATACGCAGTATTTT	CASSPRAGGSYTDTQYF
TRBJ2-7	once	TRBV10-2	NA	TGCGCCAGCAGTGAGTTCGACAGGTCGTCCTACGAGCAGTACTTC	CASSEFDRSSYEQYF
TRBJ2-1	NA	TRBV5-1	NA	TGCGCCAGCAGCGGAGGACGCGGGGGCGCAACCTACAATGAGCAGTTCTTC	CASSGGRGGATYNEQFF
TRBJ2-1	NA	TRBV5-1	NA	TGCGCCAGCAGCCAGTTCCCGGGACTTGAGGAGCAGTTCTTC	CASSQFPGLEEQFF
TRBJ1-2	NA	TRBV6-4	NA	TGTGCCAGCAGTCCAGGATTTGGCTATGGCTACACCTTC	CASSPGFGYGYTF
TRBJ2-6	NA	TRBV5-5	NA	TGTGCCAGCAGCACCTCGGCGGGAAGCGTCCTGACTTTC	CASSTSAGSVLTF
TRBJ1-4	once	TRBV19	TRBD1	TGTGCCAGTAGTCGTCAGGGGGTCTACGAAAAACTGTTTTTT	CASSRQGVYEKLFF
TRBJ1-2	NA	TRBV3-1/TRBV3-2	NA	TGTGCCAGCAGCCAAGGGAATACGAGGGCGTATGGCTACACCTTC	CASSQGNTRAYGYTF
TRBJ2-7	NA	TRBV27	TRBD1	TGTGCCACTGGACGGACAGGGAGTATTTGGGAGCAGTACTTC	CATGRTGSIWEQYF
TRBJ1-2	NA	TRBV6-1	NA	TGTGCCAGCAGTGAAGCTCCAGTATCCTATGGCTACACCTTC	CASSEAPVSYGYTF
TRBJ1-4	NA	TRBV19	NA	TGTGCCAGTAGTAAGGCGGAGGGAAATGAAAAACTGTTTTTT	CASSKAEGNEKLFF